The entry below describes one T cell receptor beta chain. The source of the sample is a study of blood T cell repertoires in COVID-19. The wider study: Some COVID-19 samples were acute and others convalescent; all came from the United States, Italy and Spain. PBMCs, B-cell-depleted T cells, or T cells were the source of the cDNA or gDNA that made up the material.

In the original analysis: Cell counts per sample came from amplifying reference gene primers. Profiled with immunoSEQ multiplex PCR; TCRdb holds only in-frame clones, not every one. That table supplies the V and J calls and clone size; D and trimming were determined from the DNA. This table has about 75,000 clones, more than 65% appearing once. The V end was cut by 4 bases, the J end by 0 bases, with 15 bases between. The germline CDR1 and CDR2 sequences are ENHRY and SYGVKD. The CDR3 contains 17 residues. The sequence was collected from a woman of 80 years or more with active or convalescent COVID-19. The V gene is TRBV10-3, the J gene TRBJ1-4; D may be TRBD1 (5 bases). Sequences were obtained from peripheral blood. CDR3 loop: CAISVSRADATNEKLFF. The CDR3 region has the DNA TGTGCCATCAGTGTCTCCAGGGCCGATGCAACTAATGAAAAACTGTTTTTT.